The 11 T cell receptor beta chains listed next were all sequenced from one sample in a study of blood T cell repertoires in COVID-19. Generated by immunoSEQ multiplex PCR, the TCRdb table keeps only in-frame clones and is missing some. The sample yields fewer than 250,000 clones, 80% seen once. Sequenced material: PBMCs or T cells enriched from blood (not recorded which). These receptor sequences come from a woman between 35 and 50 years old with acute COVID-19.

This clone is a singleton in its sample. This sequence joins TRBV5-1 and TRBJ2-1, with 9 nucleotides matching TRBD2. The CDR3 spans 15 residues. V shed 3 bases and J 5 bases; nucleotides not matched to a gene: 6. Looked up from germline, CDR1 is SGHRS and CDR2 is YFSETQ. CDR3 sequence (DNA): TGCGCCAGCAGCTACCGGACTAGCGCCGACAATGAGCAGTTCTTC. This sequence encodes CASSYRTSADNEQFF. The full variable domain, completed using reference TRBV5-1 and TRBJ2-1, is KAGVTQTPRYLIKTRGQQVTLSCSPISGHRSVSWYQQTPGQGLQFLFEYFSETQRNKGNFPGRFSGRQFSNSRSEMNVSTLELGDSALYLCASSYRTSADNEQFFGPGTRLTVL.

The CDR3 coding sequence is TGTGCCAGCAGTTCGAGTATCGGGACAACTGGCTACACCTTC. As protein: CASSSSIGTTGYTF. The chain carries TRBV28 and TRBJ1-2; tentative D call: TRBD1 (6 bases). This CDR3 comprises 14 residues. In germline, CDR1 is MDHEN, CDR2 SYDVKM. The ends were cut back, 4 bases at V and 7 bases at J, with 16 bases in the middle.

V usage is TRBV6-6 and J usage is TRBJ1-5; weak D call: TRBD1 (6 bases). This CDR3 region has 16 residues. Trimming removed 6 bases at V and 6 bases at J, with 21 bases between. Germline CDR1 MNHNY, CDR2 SVGAGI (reference sequence). The CDR3 DNA reads TGTGCCAGCAGCCGAGGCGGGGGGCGCTTGGGTCAGCCCCAGCATTTT. Protein sequence: CASSRGGGRLGQPQHF.

The J gene is TRBJ1-4, the V gene TRBV9; D uncertain. Germline CDR1 SGDLS, CDR2 YYNGEE. The CDR3 contains 14 residues. V was trimmed by 6 bases and J by 4 bases, leaving 13 bases between them. Here the CDR3 reads CASNKDGLNEKLFF. CDR3 bases: TGTGCCAGCAATAAGGACGGACTTAATGAAAAACTGTTTTTT.

The J gene is TRBJ1-1, the V gene TRBV11-2; D might be TRBD1 (5 bases). V was pared by 4 bases and J by 4 bases, with 25 bases between. The CDR3 is made up of 18 amino acids. CDR1 is SGHAT, CDR2 FQNNGV, per germline. The CDR3 sequence: CASSSGGALRGWVTEAFF. CDR3 nucleotide sequence: TGTGCCAGCAGCTCCGGAGGGGCCCTCCGGGGTTGGGTCACTGAAGCTTTCTTT. The full variable domain, rest sourced from reference TRBV11-2 and TRBJ1-1, is EAGVAQSPRYKIIEKRQSVAFWCNPISGHATLYWYQQILGQGPKLLIQFQNNGVVDDSQLPKDRFSAERLKGVDSTLKIQPAKLEDSAVYLCASSSGGALRGWVTEAFFGQGTRLTVV.

This chain uses TRBV27 with TRBJ1-2, with D tentatively TRBD1 (5 bases). The CDR3 length is 15 residues. Germline V CDR1 and CDR2: MNHEY, SMNVEV (reference sequence). V was clipped by 4 bases and J by 3 bases, with 15 bases between them. This CDR3 reads CASSSLQGGDYGYTF. In DNA form, the CDR3 reads TGTGCCAGCAGTTCACTCCAGGGAGGCGACTATGGCTACACCTTC.

The chain couples TRBV9 to TRBJ2-1, with 12 bases fitting TRBD1. The J segment lost 7 bases and the V segment lost 0 bases, leaving 5 bases of the junction unmatched. Germline lookup yields CDR1 SGDLS and CDR2 YYNGEE. This CDR3 comprises 16 residues. Here the CDR3 DNA reads TGTGCCAGCAGCGTAGGATCGGGACAGGGGGCGAATGAGCAGTTCTTC. Its protein is CASSVGSGQGANEQFF.

The J gene is TRBJ1-4, the V gene TRBV30, with a possible D match to TRBD1 (5 bases). V was shortened by 1 base and J by 0 bases, with 12 bases between the two germline ends. The CDR3 is 16 amino acids. Germline-derived CDR1 and CDR2 are GTSNPN and SVGIG (reference sequence). The CDR3 nucleotides are TGTGCCTGGAGTGCGGGCAGGGTCGCAACTAATGAAAAACTGTTTTTT. It encodes CAWSAGRVATNEKLFF.

Written as DNA, the CDR3 is TGTGCCAGTAGTATAACAGGGGGGCCTGGGACCCAGTACTTC. This gives the protein CASSITGGPGTQYF. The chain is built from TRBV19 and TRBJ2-5, with 8 bases aligning to TRBD1. With 2 bases clipped from V and 7 bases from J, the junction kept 6 bases outside the gene matches. In germline, CDR1 is LNHDA, CDR2 SQIVND (reference sequence). CDR3 length: 14 amino acids.

V is TRBV30 and J is TRBJ2-7; D uncertain. This CDR3 is built from 12 residues. The germline V and J ends were trimmed by 1 base and 3 bases, with 7 bases remaining between them. The germline CDR1 and CDR2 sequences are GTSNPN and SVGIG (reference sequence). The CDR3 loop is CAWSDSSYEQYF. The DNA of the CDR3 is TGTGCCTGGAGTGATTCTAGCTACGAGCAGTACTTC.

This chain uses TRBV14 with TRBJ2-1; TRBD2 agrees at 14 bases. V shed 4 bases, J shed 6 bases, and the junction held 11 bases outside the gene matches. From germline, CDR1 is SGHDN and CDR2 FVKESK. The CDR3 has 18 residues. Here the CDR3 reads CASSPMGRLAGGGNEQFF. CDR3 sequence (DNA): TGTGCCAGCAGCCCGATGGGGAGACTAGCGGGAGGGGGCAATGAGCAGTTCTTC.